A selection of T cell receptor beta chains follows, all from one sample in a study of cytomegalovirus exposure and HLA in healthy donors. The protocol was immunoSEQ multiplex PCR, while the TCRdb copy is restricted to in-frame clones and leaves out a portion. The sample records around 140,000 clones, around nine tenths being singletons. The sample was PBMCs. The receptors come from a woman in her twenties or thirties in good health and CMV-seronegative. Each CDR3 is given with its conserved first and last residue. A D gene is named only where the DNA matches it firmly. The listing skips clone size in some rows; elsewhere it reads once, few, many or a size class.

v_call	d_call	clone_size	j_call	cdr3_nt	cdr3_aa
TRBV7-8	TRBD1	-	TRBJ2-5	TGTGCCAGCAGCAAGGACAGGGGAGGAAAGACCCAGTACTTC	CASSKDRGGKTQYF
TRBV5-1	-	-	TRBJ2-7	TGCGCCAGCAGCCCGGTGGAGGGGGGGGACACCTCCTACGAGCAGTACTTC	CASSPVEGGDTSYEQYF
TRBV7-2	TRBD1	-	TRBJ2-1	TGTGCCAGCAGCTTAGGCCCGGGACAGAATATCAATGAGCAGTTCTTC	CASSLGPGQNINEQFF
TRBV6-1	TRBD1	-	TRBJ1-1	TGTGCCAGCAGTGATGGATGGAGGGGGCGGGGAGGAATGAACACTGAAGCTTTCTTT	CASSDGWRGRGGMNTEAFF
TRBV5-1	-	-	TRBJ1-2	TGCGCCAGCAGCTGGACGACAGGCTATGGCTACACCTTC	CASSWTTGYGYTF
TRBV5-1	-	many	TRBJ1-4	TGCGCCAGCAGGGCCCTAGGGGTAACTAATGAAAAACTGTTTTTT	CASRALGVTNEKLFF
TRBV27	-	-	TRBJ2-2	TGTGCCAGCAGTTATCAGTTCGTCGACACCGGGGAGCTGTTTTTT	CASSYQFVDTGELFF
TRBV27	-	-	TRBJ2-7	TGTGCCAGCAGTTACGGCTACGAGCAGTACTTC	CASSYGYEQYF
TRBV7-8	-	-	TRBJ2-1	TGTGCCAGCAGCTTATGGCAGGGAAACTACAATGAGCAGTTCTTC	CASSLWQGNYNEQFF
TRBV6-5	TRBD2	-	TRBJ2-5	TGTGCCAGCTTTAGCGGGCACCAAGAGACCCAGTACTTC	CASFSGHQETQYF
TRBV2	TRBD2	-	TRBJ2-7	TGTGCCAGCTCGGGACTAGCGGTCTACGAGCAGTACTTC	CASSGLAVYEQYF
TRBV2	-	few	TRBJ1-1	TGTGCCAGCAGTGGGGACTCAAACACTGAAGCTTTCTTT	CASSGDSNTEAFF
TRBV5-4	TRBD1	-	TRBJ2-7	TGTGCCAGCAGGGCCGGGACAGGGAAATACGAGCAGTACTTC	CASRAGTGKYEQYF
TRBV4-3	TRBD2	-	TRBJ2-2	TGCGCCAGCAGCCAGCCACACCTAGCGGGAGGGGGCACCGGGGAGCTGTTTTTT	CASSQPHLAGGGTGELFF
TRBV11-2	TRBD2	once	TRBJ2-7	TGTGCCAGCAGCTCAACTAGCGGGAGCTACGAGCAGTACTTC	CASSSTSGSYEQYF
TRBV5-4	-	-	TRBJ2-3	TGTGCCAGCAGCCAGGGACTCGAAATTACAAATACGCAGTATTTT	CASSQGLEITNTQYF
TRBV6-5	TRBD2	-	TRBJ2-7	TGTGCCAGCAGCCTTTCTAGCGGGAGGTACGAGCAGTACTTC	CASSLSSGRYEQYF
TRBV5-1	TRBD1	once	TRBJ1-4	TGCGCCAGCAGCTCCCGGACAGGGGGCGCGGGGGAAAAACTGTTTTTT	CASSSRTGGAGEKLFF
TRBV9	TRBD1	-	TRBJ1-6	TGTGCCAGCAGCGTAGGGACAGGGAATTCACCCCTCCACTTT	CASSVGTGNSPLHF
TRBV19	-	-	TRBJ2-3	TGTGCCAGTAGTATCTGGGGGCGTACAGATACGCAGTATTTT	CASSIWGRTDTQYF
TRBV7-6	-	-	TRBJ1-1	TGTGCCAGCAGCCCACCGGAGGGGAACACTGAAGCTTTCTTT	CASSPPEGNTEAFF
TRBV19	TRBD1	-	TRBJ2-1	TGTGCCAGTAGTATAGCGGACAGGGGGAACAATGAGCAGTTCTTC	CASSIADRGNNEQFF
TRBV30	-	-	TRBJ2-7	TGTGCCTGGAGTGTGCTACCAGCGGGTCCCCACGAGCAGTACTTC	CAWSVLPAGPHEQYF
TRBV30	TRBD1	-	TRBJ1-5	TGTGCCTGGACGGGACAGGGGATAGGGCAGCCCCAGCATTTT	CAWTGQGIGQPQHF
TRBV30	TRBD1	-	TRBJ2-7	TGTGCCTGGAGTTCCGGGACAGGGCCCCTCTACGAGCAGTACTTC	CAWSSGTGPLYEQYF
TRBV19	TRBD2	-	TRBJ2-7	TGTGCCAGTAGTCCGACTAGCGGGGGCTACGAGCAGTACTTC	CASSPTSGGYEQYF
TRBV6-7	TRBD1	-	TRBJ1-5	TGTGCCAGCAGCCTCCGGGACAGGGGCAATCAGCCCCAGCATTTT	CASSLRDRGNQPQHF
TRBV5-1	-	few	TRBJ1-1	TGCGCCAGCAGCTTGTTGGCCTTGAACACTGAAGCTTTCTTT	CASSLLALNTEAFF
TRBV27	TRBD2	-	TRBJ2-7	TGTGCCAGCAGTTTATCCGGGACTAGCGGGGGGGCCAGCTCCTACGAGCAGTACTTC	CASSLSGTSGGASSYEQYF
TRBV7-2	-	-	TRBJ1-1	TGTGCCAGCAGCTTAGAGCGGTGGACTGAAGCTTTCTTT	CASSLERWTEAFF
TRBV7-2	-	-	TRBJ1-5	TGTGCCAGCAGCTTACGGGGATATAGCAATCAGCCCCAGCATTTT	CASSLRGYSNQPQHF
TRBV19	-	-	TRBJ1-1	TGTGCCAGTAGTATTGGACTCAGAGGCACTGAAGCTTTCTTT	CASSIGLRGTEAFF
TRBV7-3	TRBD1	-	TRBJ2-6	TGTGCCAGCAGCCCGGACAGGTCCTCTGGGGCCAACGTCCTGACTTTC	CASSPDRSSGANVLTF
TRBV10-3	TRBD1	-	TRBJ1-4	TGTGCCATCAGTGAGGAGACAGGGGAAGTGTTTTTT	CAISEETGEVFF
TRBV5-6	-	once	TRBJ2-2	TGTGCCAGCAGCTGGCAGAACACCGGGGAGCTGTTTTTT	CASSWQNTGELFF
TRBV7-8	-	-	TRBJ2-7	TGTGCCAGCAGCTTAGATCCCCAGTTCTACGAGCAGTACTTC	CASSLDPQFYEQYF
TRBV5-4	TRBD1	-	TRBJ2-1	TGTGCCAGCAGCTTGGGGACAGGGGAAGGTTACAATGAGCAGTTCTTC	CASSLGTGEGYNEQFF
TRBV29-1	TRBD1	-	TRBJ1-2	TGCAGCGTTGAAGAGGGACAGGGGTGTTACACCTTC	CSVEEGQGCYTF
TRBV5-1	TRBD2	-	TRBJ2-5	TGCGCCAGCAGATCCCGGGTCGAGCGGGGGGCAGTCCAAGAGACCCAGTACTTC	CASRSRVERGAVQETQYF
TRBV6-1	-	-	TRBJ1-1	TGTGCCAGCAGTGTATGGGGAGGGAACACTGAAGCTTTCTTT	CASSVWGGNTEAFF
TRBV4-1	TRBD2	-	TRBJ2-7	TGCGCCAGCAGCCTCAACCCTACTAGCGGCTACGAGCAGTACTTC	CASSLNPTSGYEQYF
TRBV4-3	TRBD1	-	TRBJ2-7	TGCGCCAGCAGCGAGACCAGGGGGCCTACCTACGAGCAGTACTTC	CASSETRGPTYEQYF
TRBV4-3	-	-	TRBJ1-1	TGCGCCAGCAGCCATTCATACCGGGAGTCACCATCCAGGCGGACTGAAGCTTTCTTT	CASSHSYRESPSRRTEAFF
TRBV4-1	TRBD2	-	TRBJ2-7	TGCGCCAGCAGCCAAGAGTTAGCGGGACTGAGTGAGCAGTACTTC	CASSQELAGLSEQYF
TRBV28	-	-	TRBJ1-5	TGTGCCAGCAGTTTTGCTCGGGGAAATCAGCCCCAGCATTTT	CASSFARGNQPQHF
TRBV19	-	-	TRBJ2-7	TGTGCCAGTACCGACAGCTACGAGCAGTACTTC	CASTDSYEQYF
TRBV2	-	-	TRBJ2-3	TGTGCCAGCAGTGAAAGCGGCTACACAGATACGCAGTATTTT	CASSESGYTDTQYF
TRBV4-1	TRBD2	-	TRBJ2-3	TGCGCCAGCAGCCAAGGACTAGCGGGAATACGAAGGGCAGATACGCAGTATTTT	CASSQGLAGIRRADTQYF
TRBV10-3	-	few	TRBJ2-2	TGTGCCATCAGTGGGGATAGCGTAGACACCGGGGAGCTGTTTTTT	CAISGDSVDTGELFF
TRBV29-1	TRBD1	-	TRBJ2-1	TGCAGCGCCTCCGGGACAGGGGCTTTGAATGAGCAGTTCTTC	CSASGTGALNEQFF
TRBV2	-	-	TRBJ2-7	TGTGCCAGCAGCGGGGAGAACAGATACGAGCAGTACTTC	CASSGENRYEQYF
TRBV18	TRBD1	-	TRBJ1-1	TGTGCCAGCTCACCGCGCGCGGGACAGCGGAACACTGAAGCTTTCTTT	CASSPRAGQRNTEAFF
TRBV7-9	-	-	TRBJ2-1	TGTGCCAGCAGCCACAACAGATGGGGCAGTAGGCGCAATGAGCAGTTCTTC	CASSHNRWGSRRNEQFF
TRBV28	TRBD1	-	TRBJ2-7	TGTGCCAGCAGTAGACAGGGTATGTACGAGCAGTACTTC	CASSRQGMYEQYF
TRBV28	-	-	TRBJ2-7	TGTGCCAGCAGCCCTGGCCCTCCCTACGAGCAGTACTTC	CASSPGPPYEQYF
TRBV5-1	TRBD1	-	TRBJ1-3	TGCGCCAGCAGCTTGGAGGGGGCCATTCAAGGAAACACCATATATTTT	CASSLEGAIQGNTIYF
TRBV5-6	TRBD1	-	TRBJ1-2	TGTGCCAGCAGCTTGGTGGGGACAGGTTCTGGCTACACCTTC	CASSLVGTGSGYTF